Each of the 14 T cell receptor beta chains below was sequenced from the same sample in a study of T-cell reconstitution after alpha-beta-depleted transplantation in children. Preparation of the TCRbeta library used unique molecular identifiers. TCRdb reanalysed the PCR reads using MiXCR and keeps one entry per CDR3 protein. The sample includes roughly 200,000 distinct CDR3 sequences, roughly 15% of them seen just once. This material consisted of PBMCs from the stem cell graft donor, taken from the stem cell graft. These receptors originate from a human donor who donated a stem cell graft to a child with acute lymphoblastic leukemia.

This clonotype occurred many times. V usage is TRBV5-1 and J usage is TRBJ2-5; TRBD1 is a possible D gene (6 bases). CDR3 length: 14 amino acids. With 2 bases removed from V and 3 bases from J, the gap between germline ends came to 11 bases. Germline CDR1 and CDR2: SGHRS and YFSETQ. CDR3 amino acids: CASSFSQGKETQYF. In DNA, the CDR3 is TGCGCCAGCAGCTTCTCTCAGGGGAAAGAGACCCAGTACTTC.

This clonotype was seen at least ten times. The V and J genes are TRBV5-1 and TRBJ2-2; tentatively, D is TRBD2 (6 bases). Germline CDR1 reads SGHRS; CDR2 reads YFSETQ. The CDR3 spans 16 residues. V shed 4 bases and J shed 2 bases, with 15 bases lying between them. DNA for the CDR3: TGCGCCAGCAGCGACGACCGGGGGATCAACACCGGGGAGCTGTTTTTT. Its protein product is CASSDDRGINTGELFF.

This clonotype was seen repeatedly, ten times or more. The CDR3 region has the DNA TGCGCCAGCAGCTTGGGGGCAACTCTAACCTACGAGCAGTACTTC. Translating it yields CASSLGATLTYEQYF. The V gene is TRBV5-1, the J gene TRBJ2-7; no clear D. The CDR3 is 15 amino acids. Germline CDR1 SGHRS, CDR2 YFSETQ. V lost 0 bases, J lost 2 bases, and 12 bases lay in between.

This clonotype was seen many times. The chain employs TRBV5-1 and TRBJ2-5; 11 bases fit TRBD2. The CDR3 is 17 residues long. Germline assignment: CDR1 SGHRS and CDR2 YFSETQ. V was clipped by 4 bases and J by 1 base; unmatched bases: 9. CDR3 loop: CASSPSSGTSGQETQYF. The CDR3, as DNA: TGCGCCAGCAGCCCCTCCTCCGGGACTAGCGGCCAAGAGACCCAGTACTTC.

This clonotype turned up a few times. V usage is TRBV28 and J usage is TRBJ2-7; D not resolved. The V gene's germline CDR1 is MDHEN and CDR2 SYDVKM. The CDR3 loop spans 11 amino acids. Trimming left V 6 bases short and J 5 bases short, with 8 bases between. CDR3 DNA: TGTGCCAGCAGAACGGTGGACGAGCAGTACTTC. Its translation: CASRTVDEQYF. Using reference TRBV28 and TRBJ2-7 for the parts outside the CDR3, the full variable domain is DVKVTQSSRYLVKRTGEKVFLECVQDMDHENMFWYRQDPGLGLRLIYFSYDVKMKEKGDIPEGYSVSREKKERFSLILESASTNQTSMYLCASRTVDEQYFGPGTRLTVT.

The J gene is TRBJ2-5, the V gene TRBV10-3; D is unclear. CDR3 length: 13 amino acids. The V gene's germline CDR1 is ENHRY and CDR2 SYGVKD. Trimming removed 7 bases at V and 3 bases at J, with 12 bases between. The CDR3 sequence: CAIKGLEEETQYF. DNA of the CDR3: TGTGCCATCAAAGGGCTAGAAGAAGAGACCCAGTACTTC.

This clonotype was seen ten or more times. The chain couples TRBV12-3 or TRBV12-4 to TRBJ2-1; TRBD2 matches 8 bases. V lost 3 bases, J lost 0 bases, and 4 bases stayed unmatched. This CDR3 has 16 residues. DNA of the CDR3: TGTGCCAGCAGTTTGTGGGCGGGAGGCTCCTACAATGAGCAGTTCTTC. Its translation is CASSLWAGGSYNEQFF.

J is TRBJ2-6 and V is TRBV5-1; D not resolved. Trimming left V 0 bases short and J 14 bases short, with 18 bases between. This CDR3 is built from 15 residues. The germline gives CDR1 SGHRS, CDR2 YFSETQ. CDR3 sequence reads: CASSLASGGPRLLTF. The CDR3 nucleotides read TGCGCCAGCAGCTTGGCGTCTGGCGGCCCGCGCCTCCTGACTTTC.

This clonotype was counted many times. V usage is TRBV7-9 and J usage is TRBJ2-3, with D hard to call. Trimming cost V 3 bases and J 5 bases, with 12 bases left between them. The CDR3 length is 14 residues. Germline CDR1 and CDR2: SEHNR and FQNEAQ (reference sequence). The CDR3 is CASSFGRSGDTQYF. The CDR3 nucleotides are TGTGCCAGCAGCTTCGGACGTTCGGGAGATACGCAGTATTTT.

Regarding this clonotype: A single base separates this from a much larger clone, so it may be a read error. CDR3 region: CASSVEGHPVNDQFF. As DNA, the CDR3 is TGTGCCAGCAGCGTAGAGGGACATCCAGTCAATGACCAGTTCTTC. This chain connects TRBV9 to TRBJ2-1, with D perhaps TRBD1 (6 bases). The length of the CDR3 is 15 residues. CDR1 is SGDLS and CDR2 is YYNGEE in the germline V gene.

This chain connects TRBV20-1 to TRBJ1-3; the D is unclear. The CDR3 has 15 amino acids. CDR1 is DFQATT and CDR2 is SNEGSKA in the germline V gene (reference sequence). V was shortened by 0 bases and J by 3 bases, with 12 bases between the two germline ends. CDR3 in DNA: TGCAGTGCTAGAGATTCAGTGTATCATGGAAACACCATATATTTT. Translated, it gives CSARDSVYHGNTIYF.

The chain is built from TRBV11-2 and TRBJ2-3; a weak D match, TRBD1 (6 bases). CDR1 is SGHAT and CDR2 is FQNNGV in the germline V gene. The CDR3 has 16 amino acids. The V gene lost 3 bases and the J gene lost 3 bases, with 16 bases spanning the gap. The CDR3: CASSLVTQGATDTQYF. CDR3 nucleotide sequence: TGTGCCAGCAGCTTGGTCACACAGGGTGCAACAGATACGCAGTATTTT.

This clonotype was observed a few times. This chain connects TRBV19 to TRBJ2-1; D is uncertain. The germline V gene has CDR1 LNHDA and CDR2 SQIVND (reference sequence). Trimming took off 1 base at V and 4 bases at J, with 11 bases between the two ends. The length of the CDR3 is 15 residues. CDR3 nucleotide sequence: TGTGCCAGTAGTATAGCGACTCAAGGTTACAATGAGCAGTTCTTC. Its translation is CASSIATQGYNEQFF.

This clonotype has a count of ten or more. The chain links TRBV5-1 to TRBJ1-1, with 8 bases lining up with TRBD1. CDR3 length: 14 residues. CDR1 and CDR2 from the germline V gene are SGHRS and YFSETQ. V was clipped by 6 bases and J by 9 bases; unmatched bases: 13. The CDR3 here is CASNQGAQGEKAFF. As DNA, the CDR3 is TGCGCCAGCAACCAGGGGGCGCAGGGGGAAAAAGCTTTCTTT.